These 17 T cell receptor beta chains came from one sample sequenced in a study of regulatory T cells in long-lasting Graves disease. The time point is: newly diagnosed GD, antithyroid drugs for less than 3 months. The TCR library used RNA extracted from PBMCs. Assembly of TCR beta libraries relied on iRepertoire HTBI primers together with Arm-PCR of CDR3 regions. MiXCR, applied by TCRdb to the multiplex PCR reads, yields one record per CDR3 protein. The table shows approximately 490,000 distinct CDR3 sequences, with about a sixth occurring only once. The data were also submitted as part of a second study, on T cells in Graves' hyperthyroidism and ophthalmopathy.

The input for sequencing was peripheral blood mononuclear cells (PBMCs), taken at new diagnosis, from a patient treated with antithyroid drugs. These receptors were obtained from a man aged 35-49 years with Graves disease.

The chain couples TRBV3-1 to TRBJ2-1; 7 nucleotides match TRBD2. J gave up 9 bases and V 7 bases, and 15 bases lay outside the gene matches. The CDR3 extends over 15 amino acids. The germline CDR1 and CDR2 sequences are LGHDT and YNNKEL (reference sequence). The CDR3 DNA is TGTGCCAGCATGGGGCCGGGGAGGGCCTATTCTGAGCAGTTCTTC. Amino acids: CASMGPGRAYSEQFF.

This chain joins TRBV13 and TRBJ2-6, with D uncertain. This CDR3 region has 13 residues. Germline values: CDR1 PRHDT, CDR2 FYEKMQ (reference sequence). Trimming shortened V by 11 bases and J by 0 bases, and 8 bases separated the two germline ends. The CDR3 here is CASHLSGANVLTF. CDR3 in DNA: TGTGCCTCCCATCTCTCTGGGGCCAACGTCCTGACTTTC. Full variable domain (missing parts from reference TRBV13 and TRBJ2-6): AAGVIQSPRHLIKEKRETATLKCYPIPRHDTVYWYQQGPGQDPQFLISFYEKMQSDKGSIPDRFSAQQFSDYHSELNMSSLELGDSALYFCASHLSGANVLTFGAGSRLTVL.

The chain combines TRBV19 with TRBJ1-1, with D uncertain. The CDR3 is made up of 13 amino acids. The V gene lost 8 bases and the J gene lost 4 bases, with 14 bases spanning the gap. The germline CDR1 and CDR2 sequences are LNHDA and SQIVND (reference sequence). The CDR3 spells CASDSGFGTEAFF. CDR3 in DNA: TGTGCCAGTGATTCTGGGTTTGGCACTGAAGCTTTCTTT.

This clonotype occurred a few times. The chain is built from TRBV20-1 and TRBJ2-1; D call uncertain. V was pared by 6 bases and J by 7 bases, with 10 bases between. The CDR3 is 11 residues long. Germline CDR1 and CDR2: DFQATT and SNEGSKA (reference sequence). The CDR3 DNA follows: TGCAGTGCCCCCGGCCAGAATGAGCAGTTCTTC. Translated, it gives CSAPGQNEQFF.

This clonotype was recorded many times. CDR3 nucleotide sequence: TGCGCCAGCAGCTTGGGACAGGGGAACTACGAGCAGTACTTC. Translated: CASSLGQGNYEQYF. The V gene is TRBV5-1, the J gene TRBJ2-7; the match to TRBD1 covers 8 bases. The CDR3 consists of 14 residues. Per the germline V gene, CDR1 is SGHRS and CDR2 is YFSETQ. J gave up 3 bases and V 0 bases, and 2 bases lay outside the gene matches.

The rearrangement joins TRBV29-1 to TRBJ2-2; 9 bases align to TRBD1. This CDR3 is 19 amino acids long. V trimming: 7 bases; J trimming: 3 bases; junction bases outside the gene matches: 21. Germline CDR1 and CDR2: SQVTM and ANQGSEA. The CDR3: CSAVGVAPGTGRYTGELFF. CDR3 sequence (DNA): TGCAGCGCCGTGGGGGTAGCACCCGGGACAGGGAGGTACACCGGGGAGCTGTTTTTT.

Note on this clonotype: A junction boundary mismatches the germline segment, possibly from a read error. The chain combines TRBV13 with TRBJ2-5; no reliable D call. The germline V gene encodes CDR1 PRHDT and CDR2 FYEKMQ (reference sequence). The CDR3 has 13 amino acids. The CDR3, as DNA: TGTGCCAGCAGCGTAGGTAGCCAAGAGACCCAGTACTTC. It is translated as CASSVGSQETQYF.

This clonotype appeared many times. CDR3 bases: TGCAGTGCGGCTCCGACTCAGGGGGCCTTAGATACGCAGTATTTT. Protein: CSAAPTQGALDTQYF. The V gene is TRBV20-1, the J gene TRBJ2-3; 8 bases align to TRBD1. CDR1 is DFQATT and CDR2 is SNEGSKA in the germline V gene (reference sequence). After removal of 6 bases from V and 5 bases from J, the junction contained 13 bases not matched to a gene. This CDR3 has 15 residues.

This clonotype showed up many times. The chain joins TRBV20-1 to TRBJ2-7, with D possibly being TRBD1 (5 bases). Germline CDR1 is DFQATT and CDR2 is SNEGSKA (reference sequence). CDR3 length: 11 amino acids. Trimming took 7 bases from V and 7 from J, leaving 14 bases between them. The CDR3 reads CSGQGLSEQYF. The CDR3 bases are TGCAGTGGGCAGGGCCTCAGTGAGCAGTACTTC.

This clonotype was seen repeatedly, ten times or more. J is TRBJ1-1 and V is TRBV6-5, with D possibly being TRBD1 (5 bases). Germline loops: CDR1 MNHEY, CDR2 SVGAGI. The CDR3 extends over 17 amino acids. V was clipped by 4 bases and J by 1 base, with 19 bases between them. The CDR3 protein is CASSSTRDGQSNTEAFF. The CDR3 DNA follows: TGTGCCAGCAGTTCTACTAGGGACGGCCAGTCGAACACTGAAGCTTTCTTT.

This clonotype was found many times. DNA for the CDR3: TGCGCCAGCAGCTTGCTTTCGAACACCGGGGAGCTGTTTTTT. Translating it yields CASSLLSNTGELFF. The rearrangement joins TRBV5-1 to TRBJ2-2; D call uncertain. This CDR3 has 14 residues. Germline V CDR1 and CDR2: SGHRS, YFSETQ. With 1 base removed from V and 0 bases from J, the gap between germline ends came to 4 bases.

A few counts support this clonotype. The chain is built from TRBV29-1 and TRBJ2-7; possible D gene TRBD2, 6 bases. This CDR3 is built from 13 residues. V was cut by 3 bases and J by 7 bases, with 16 bases left in between. Germline loops: CDR1 SQVTM, CDR2 ANQGSEA. The CDR3 DNA is TGCAGCGTTGATAAGGCGGGACGGGGGGAGCAGTACTTC. Its protein is CSVDKAGRGEQYF.

Ten or more counts support this clonotype. V is TRBV28 and J is TRBJ2-3; D remains unclear. V dropped 6 bases and J dropped 6 bases, with 13 bases sitting between them. CDR1 and CDR2 (germline): MDHEN, SYDVKM. The CDR3 loop spans 13 amino acids. The CDR3 is CASSSPGRDTQYF. In nucleotides, the CDR3 is TGTGCCAGCAGCTCCCCCGGGCGTGATACGCAGTATTTT.

For this clonotype: A much larger clonotype is one base distant, so this may be a read error. The CDR3, as DNA: TGTGCCAGCAAGACGGGACTAGTGGGAGGAATCTCCTACGAGCAGTACTTC. Its protein product is CASKTGLVGGISYEQYF. The chain recombines TRBV6-2 or TRBV6-3 with TRBJ2-7; 8 bases line up with TRBD2. This CDR3 has 17 residues. Germline CDR1 and CDR2: MNHEY and SVGEGT. V shed 7 bases and J 0 bases; nucleotides not matched to a gene: 14.

As concerns this clonotype: Since a much larger clone is just one base distant, this may be a read error. This chain uses TRBV7-8 with TRBJ2-1, with D perhaps TRBD1 (6 bases). This CDR3 spans 19 amino acids. V gave up 4 bases and J gave up 5 bases, with 27 bases separating them. CDR1 and CDR2 from the germline V gene are SGHVS and FQNEAQ. Here the CDR3 reads CASSSIHPTGPRTHNEQFF. CDR3 in DNA: TGTGCCAGCAGCTCGATCCATCCGACAGGTCCCAGAACCCACAATGAGCAGTTCTTC.

With respect to this clonotype: A read error is possible here, since a much larger clone lies one base away. The DNA for the CDR3 is TGTGCCAGCGGTGAAGCGGGAAGGAACTATGGCTACACCTTC. Protein sequence: CASGEAGRNYGYTF. The chain joins TRBV2 to TRBJ1-2; D call uncertain. CDR1 and CDR2 (germline): SNHLY, FYNNEI. This CDR3 has 14 amino acids.

A remark on this clonotype: Just one base apart from a much larger clone, this may be a read error. The genes are TRBV2 and TRBJ1-5, with D perhaps TRBD1 (5 bases). There are 14 residues in the CDR3. The germline CDR1 and CDR2 sequences are SNHLY and FYNNEI. Trimming cost V 6 bases and J 12 bases, with 21 bases left between them. CDR3 region: CASSPTRGLALQHF. The DNA for the CDR3 is TGTGCCAGCAGCCCGACGAGGGGACTCGCGCTCCAGCATTTT.